This T cell receptor (beta chain) is drawn from a study of T cells after yellow fever vaccination (dated by TCRdb to the late 2010s). Looking at the study overall: The SMART-Seq v4 Ultra Low Input RNA kit was used to prepare libraries from fractions with low cell numbers. To follow T-cell clones before and after primary and booster YFV17D yellow fever vaccination, bulk TCR alpha and beta repertoires were sequenced over time. The cohort comprised two healthy male donors, one aged 18 to 30 and one aged 30 to 40 years. Blood was collected at multiple timepoints before and after primary and secondary immunization, and bulk PBMC replicates and cell subsets were isolated. Broader findings and caveats from the paper: The secondary T-cell response was found to be weaker but faster than the primary response, with a peak reached on day 5 rather than on day 15. A small share of clonotypes occurred in both CD4 and CD8 compartments, likely arising from convergent recombination. Computational filtering was required because FACS-sorted repertoires could contain abundant contaminating clonotypes from the bulk population. Because only a couple of donors were included in the study, the extent to which the findings can be generalized is limited. After the booster, most of the clones that had expanded following primary vaccination were detected again (roughly 96% of CD4 and roughly 88% of CD8), which suggests that memory was broadly maintained.

Interpreted using the paper, the treatment or condition label stands for: live attenuated yellow fever vaccine strain. A standard Ficoll-Paque protocol was used to isolate PBMCs from peripheral blood. CD4 and CD8 T-cell fractions were isolated with Dynabeads CD4 and CD8 positive selection kits. TriZol was used to extract RNA from bulk PBMCs, from CD4 and CD8 fractions, and from dextramer-positive and dextramer-negative fractions. Synthesis of TCR cDNA relied on 5'RACE template switching, a step that introduced a universal primer site along with unique molecular identifiers. cDNA synthesis was primed from both the TCR alpha and TCR beta constant segments. Libraries were amplified in two PCR steps, with sample barcodes and sequencing adapters added in the second step. Libraries were sequenced on Illumina HiSeq 2500 (2x100 bp) or NovaSeq (2x150 bp). In the original analysis: Demultiplexing of reads and collapsing into UMI consensus sequences were performed with MIGEC, and V(D)J alignment was carried out with MiXCR. Vaccine-responding clonotypes were defined with edgeR using replicate PBMC samples, requiring FDR below 0.01 and a log2 fold change above 5 up to day 15. Each bulk clonotype was labeled CD4 or CD8 based on which sequenced repertoire, CD4 or CD8, contained the clonotype at higher abundance. TCRdb redid the processing of the public reads, applying fastp at Q25 and MiXCR, and retained in-frame beta chains. One record per CDR3 amino acid sequence lists the most common genes and DNA. These V and J calls rely on TCRdb rather than the paper's analysis. This sample has a few hundred thousand distinct CDR3 sequences in its table, and around 7% of those were observed once. Jointly, the top ten make up approximately 0.85% of the sample.

This clonotype appeared many times. The target of this receptor is not known. No much larger clone is present one base from it, and per-base qualities are unavailable. V loses 4 bases, J loses 2 bases, and the germline ends lie 15 bases apart. The CDR3 has 15 amino acids, counting the end cysteine and phenylalanine. Only the CDR3 portion is preserved as DNA: 45 bases, with reading frame beginning at the first base. CDR1 and CDR2 are read off the germline V gene as MNHNS and SASEGT. The sample in question was CD4+ T cells sorted from PBMCs, obtained 15 days after the yellow fever booster vaccination. The source is a man between 25 and 39 years old who received the YFV17D yellow fever vaccine. The chain links TRBV6-1 with TRBJ2-7, with no reliable assignment of the D segment. For the CDR3, the sequence is CASSVSENTPYEQYF. The sequenced DNA is TGTGCCAGCAGTGTTTCCGAAAATACCCCCTACGAGCAGTACTTC.